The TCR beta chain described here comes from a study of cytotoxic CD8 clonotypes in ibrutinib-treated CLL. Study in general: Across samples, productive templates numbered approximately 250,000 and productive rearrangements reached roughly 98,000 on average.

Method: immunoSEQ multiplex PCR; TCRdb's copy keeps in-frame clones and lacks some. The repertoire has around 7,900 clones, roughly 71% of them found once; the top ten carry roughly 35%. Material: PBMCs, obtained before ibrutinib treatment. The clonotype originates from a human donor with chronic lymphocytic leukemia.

CDR3 region: CASSVQGNTEAFF. DNA of the CDR3: TGTGCCAGCAGCGTACAGGGCAACACTGAAGCTTTCTTT. The gene calls are TRBV9 and TRBJ1-1; tentative D call: TRBD1 (5 bases). The CDR3 runs 13 residues. Germline V gene sequence: CDR1 SGDLS, CDR2 YYNGEE. With 1 base removed from V and 2 bases from J, the gap between germline ends came to 6 bases.